These 22 T cell receptor beta chains came from one sample sequenced in a study of blood T cell repertoires in COVID-19. Generated by immunoSEQ multiplex PCR, the TCRdb table keeps only in-frame clones and is missing some. The profile shows 12,000 to 15,000 clones, about 87% of them singletons. The sequenced sample was peripheral blood. The source is a human donor in a cohort sampled during active COVID-19.

This clone appeared a single time. The V and J genes are TRBV6-5 and TRBJ1-2, with 9 bases that match TRBD1. J lost 7 bases, V lost 8 bases, and 8 bases had no gene match. CDR1 and CDR2 from the germline V gene are MNHEY and SVGAGI. The CDR3 has 13 amino acids. CDR3 protein: CASSTGGMSGYTF. The CDR3 region has the DNA TGTGCCAGCTCTACAGGGGGCATGAGTGGCTACACCTTC.

The chain is built from TRBV28 and TRBJ1-3; possible D gene TRBD1, 5 bases. The V end was cut by 6 bases, the J end by 9 bases, with 21 bases between. Germline V gene data show CDR1 as MDHEN and CDR2 as SYDVKM. The CDR3 consists of 15 residues. For the CDR3, the DNA is TGTGCCAGCAGGGAGTGGGGGGATCTCTGGCCCACCATATATTTT. Residues: CASREWGDLWPTIYF.

The chain recombines TRBV10-3 with TRBJ2-1; possibly TRBD1 for D (5 bases). Per the germline V gene, CDR1 is ENHRY and CDR2 is SYGVKD. Trimming left V 6 bases short and J 6 bases short, with 6 bases between. The CDR3 contains 11 residues. The DNA for the CDR3 is TGTGCCATCAGGGACATCAATGAGCAGTTCTTC. Translation gives CAIRDINEQFF.

CDR3 in DNA: TGTGCCACCAGCAGAGACACCTCCGGGGACTCTAGCCGGGTCGAGCAGTACTTC. Translation: CATSRDTSGDSSRVEQYF. The genes are TRBV15 and TRBJ2-7, with D perhaps matching TRBD2 (6 bases). The V gene's germline CDR1 is LNHNV and CDR2 YYDKDF (reference sequence). The CDR3 covers 18 residues. Trimming stripped 0 bases from V and 6 bases from J, with 24 bases between.

V and J are TRBV4-2 and TRBJ2-1, with D tentatively TRBD2 (6 bases). This CDR3 is built from 15 residues. Trimming shortened V by 2 bases and J by 8 bases, and 16 bases separated the two germline ends. Germline CDR1 and CDR2: LGHNA and YNFKEQ. The CDR3 DNA follows: TGTGCCAGCAGCCAATCCGGGGGAGAAGGGGATGAGCAGTTCTTC. Translated, it gives CASSQSGGEGDEQFF.

The chain couples TRBV28 to TRBJ2-5; D is possibly TRBD1 (6 bases). Germline V gene lookup returns CDR1 MDHEN and CDR2 SYDVKM. This CDR3 comprises 14 residues. V was pared by 5 bases and J by 2 bases, with 12 bases between. The CDR3 reads CASSKGQTQETQYF. As DNA, the CDR3 is TGTGCCAGCAGTAAAGGACAGACTCAAGAGACCCAGTACTTC. Combining the CDR3 with reference TRBV28 and TRBJ2-5 gives the whole variable domain DVKVTQSSRYLVKRTGEKVFLECVQDMDHENMFWYRQDPGLGLRLIYFSYDVKMKEKGDIPEGYSVSREKKERFSLILESASTNQTSMYLCASSKGQTQETQYFGPGTRLLVL.

J is TRBJ1-1 and V is TRBV5-5, with D perhaps matching TRBD1 (6 bases). The V gene's germline CDR1 is SGHKS and CDR2 YYEKEE (reference sequence). The CDR3 runs to 15 residues. The V end was cut by 5 bases, the J end by 1 base, with 15 bases between. DNA for the CDR3: TGTGCCAGCAGTTTTGAGACAGGTGAGAACACTGAAGCTTTCTTT. Translated, it gives CASSFETGENTEAFF.

The chain links TRBV5-4 to TRBJ1-1; D is uncertain. The CDR3 covers 13 residues. The V gene lost 2 bases and the J gene lost 3 bases, with 8 bases spanning the gap. Germline lookup yields CDR1 SGHNT and CDR2 YYREEE (reference sequence). The DNA for the CDR3 is TGTGCCAGCAGCTTTGGGGAGGACACTGAAGCTTTCTTT. Its protein product is CASSFGEDTEAFF.

The V call is TRBV28, the J call TRBJ2-1, with D hard to call. The CDR3 runs 13 residues. The V end was cut by 8 bases, the J end by 10 bases, with 18 bases between. Germline V CDR1 and CDR2: MDHEN, SYDVKM. The CDR3 DNA reads TGTGCCAGCTTATCCACCTTCGTCGGGGAGCAGTTCTTC. Translating gives CASLSTFVGEQFF.

The chain combines TRBV21-1 with TRBJ1-5; the D segment call TRBD1 is taken from the table without a DNA check. TRBV21-1 constitutes a pseudogene. This CDR3 spans 18 amino acids. The CDR3 DNA reads as TGTGCCAGCAGCCCTAACGACAGGCTAGGGTATAGCAATCAGCCCCAGCATTTT. Encoded protein: CASSPNDRLGYSNQPQHF.

The DNA for the CDR3 is TGTGCCAGCAGTTCACAAGCGGGGGGGCCTTCCGAGCAGTACTTC. This codes for CASSSQAGGPSEQYF. This rearrangement joins TRBV6-6 to TRBJ2-7, with 10 bases fitting TRBD2. CDR1 and CDR2 (germline): MNHNY, SVGAGI (reference sequence). Unmatched junction bases numbered 9, after V lost 4 bases and J lost 6 bases. The CDR3 spans 15 residues.

The chain combines TRBV19 with TRBJ2-2, with D hard to call. The germline gives CDR1 LNHDA, CDR2 SQIVND (reference sequence). This CDR3 has 15 residues. Trimming removed 3 bases from V and 3 bases from J, with 11 bases in between. The CDR3 coding sequence is TGTGCCAGTAGTATGCGAAGAGGTGACACCGGGGAGCTGTTTTTT. Amino acids: CASSMRRGDTGELFF.

V and J are TRBV5-6 and TRBJ2-2, with D possibly being TRBD1 (5 bases). V lost 3 bases and J 2 bases, leaving 14 bases between the germline ends. There are 16 residues in the CDR3. Germline assignment: CDR1 SGHDT and CDR2 YYEEEE. CDR3 coding DNA: TGTGCCAGCAGCTCCGGACACTATTTTAACACCGGGGAGCTGTTTTTT. Protein: CASSSGHYFNTGELFF.

V gene TRBV7-9 combines with J gene TRBJ2-3; 9 bases align to TRBD2. Trimming took 1 base from V and 1 from J; bases not matched to a gene: 0. The CDR3 is made up of 15 amino acids. The germline V gene has CDR1 SEHNR and CDR2 FQNEAQ (reference sequence). CDR3 protein: CASSLVAGGTDTQYF. In DNA, the CDR3 is TGTGCCAGCAGCTTAGTAGCGGGGGGCACAGATACGCAGTATTTT.

The V call is TRBV27, the J call TRBJ2-3; no clear D. V was trimmed by 2 bases and J by 0 bases, leaving 12 bases between them. From germline, CDR1 is MNHEY and CDR2 SMNVEV (reference sequence). The CDR3 spans 16 residues. The CDR3 spells CASSLLPRNSTDTQYF. CDR3 nucleotides: TGTGCCAGCAGTTTACTCCCCAGGAATAGCACAGATACGCAGTATTTT.

As DNA, the CDR3 is TGTGCCAGCAGCCAAGAAGGGCCAGGGGGCTACGGCTACACCTTC. Residues: CASSQEGPGGYGYTF. J is TRBJ1-2 and V is TRBV4-2; TRBD1 matches 8 bases. Germline V gives CDR1 LGHNA, CDR2 YNFKEQ. V dropped 0 bases and J dropped 8; count of bases not matched to a gene: 8. This CDR3 contains 15 residues.

The CDR3 is CASSPGQGSPYEQYF. The CDR3, as DNA: TGTGCCAGCTCACCGGGACAGGGATCCCCCTACGAGCAGTACTTC. The V gene is TRBV18, the J gene TRBJ2-7, with 9 bases that match TRBD1. V lost 3 bases, J lost 2 bases, and 5 bases stayed unmatched. The CDR3 sequence is 15 residues long. Germline V CDR1 and CDR2: KGHSH, LQKENI.

The chain joins TRBV19 to TRBJ1-5; 8 bases are a match to TRBD1. CDR1 and CDR2 from the germline V gene are LNHDA and SQIVND (reference sequence). The CDR3 is 17 amino acids. V shed 4 bases and J 7 bases; nucleotides not matched to a gene: 15. The DNA of the CDR3 is TGTGCCAGTAGTAGTGTAGCAGGGGGCGTCAGAGAACAGCCCCAGCATTTT. This sequence encodes CASSSVAGGVREQPQHF.

The rearrangement links TRBV28 to TRBJ1-4, with D perhaps TRBD1 (6 bases). This CDR3 spans 14 amino acids. Deletions cut 7 bases from V and 6 bases from J, with 15 bases between. CDR1 is MDHEN, CDR2 SYDVKM, per germline. In DNA form, the CDR3 reads TGTGCCAGCATCCCCGGGGGGGCTGATGAAAAACTGTTTTTT. This translates into CASIPGGADEKLFF.

The rearrangement joins TRBV3-1 (or the pseudogene TRBV3-2) to TRBJ1-2; 8 bases fit TRBD1. From germline, CDR1 is LGHDT and CDR2 YNNKEL (reference sequence). V lost 6 bases, J lost 1 base, and 1 base stayed unmatched. This CDR3 is 13 amino acids long. The CDR3 region has the DNA TGTGCCAGCAGGGGGACAGGTAACTATGGCTACACCTTC. Its protein product is CASRGTGNYGYTF.

The gene calls are TRBV27 and TRBJ2-7; D is unclear. The V end lost 8 bases, the J end lost 2 bases, and 16 bases lay between the germline ends. Germline V gene sequence: CDR1 MNHEY, CDR2 SMNVEV (reference sequence). The CDR3 runs to 14 residues. The CDR3 sequence: CASSALGYTYEQYF. Here the CDR3 DNA reads TGTGCCAGCTCGGCCCTAGGATACACCTACGAGCAGTACTTC.

CDR3 nucleotide sequence: TGTGCCAGCAGTTTATGGGGGTCCGGGACAGTCTCCTACGAGCAGTACTTC. Translating gives CASSLWGSGTVSYEQYF. This chain links TRBV27 with TRBJ2-7; the match to TRBD1 covers 7 bases. J lost 0 bases, V lost 1 base, and 9 bases had no gene match. Germline V gene lookup returns CDR1 MNHEY and CDR2 SMNVEV (reference sequence). CDR3 length: 17 residues.